This TCR beta chain is from a study of resident and recirculating memory T cells in vitiligo (dated 2018 in TCRdb). The study in broad terms: For TCR beta sequencing, each of a few stable vitiligo patients provided PBMCs along with epidermis taken by shave biopsy from two lesional and two nonlesional sites. Samples were homogenized without cell sorting just before genomic DNA extraction with the Qiagen DNeasy Blood & Tissue Kit. The human TCR beta sequencing tested whether specific clones in lesional vitiligo skin differed from clones in nonlesional skin and blood. What the study reported, not specific to this receptor: Mechanistic studies in the future are needed to assess how much the detected T cell clones and the human Trm pools versus Tcm pools each contribute. TCR sequences were not shared across biopsy sites or across patients, which suggests that different T cell clones infiltrate different lesions, a pattern described as private specificity. No single dominant TCR clone was found, and clonality differed from one vitiligo lesion to another. Overlap and correlation analysis found no significant repertoire overlap between any two biopsies, even biopsies from the same patient, apart from each lesion compared with itself.

The immunoSEQ hsTCRB kit was used to amplify TCR beta chains from the genomic DNA. The immunoSEQ service sequenced the TCR beta libraries on an Illumina MiSeq instrument. The authors' analysis ran thus. Analysis of the repertoire data was performed with the immunoSEQ Analyzer. The clones in this table, taken by TCRdb from immuneACCESS, are in-frame only. Not every clone is retained; where verified, under half of the shortfall comes from an unresolved V gene, and the cause of the rest is unknown. V and J calls and clone size come straight from that table; D and trimming were deduced from the DNA. For this sample the table gives around 43,000 clones, of which 92% were detected only once. The ten largest clonotypes hold roughly 5% of the sample. A patient's vitiligo counted as stable when the lesions had not changed at all during the previous 6 months. Stable patients also had to lack confetti depigmentation, a clinical sign of active vitiligo. Patients who had been treated within the previous three months were excluded. PBMCs were isolated from heparinized blood by Ficoll density gradient centrifugation and then flash-frozen.

With respect to this clone: This receptor's antigen is unknown. Base quality data are lacking; no much larger clone is found one base away.

The CDR3, cysteine through phenylalanine, is 15 amino acids long. Only the CDR3 region is kept as DNA, spanning 45 bases read in frame from base 1. Per the germline V gene (reference sequence), LNHDA is the CDR1 and SQIVND is the CDR2. Relative to germline, V is missing 6 bases and J is missing 2 bases, with 10 bases of the junction outside any gene match. This sequence was found in a male donor with vitiligo. The sample taken for sequencing was blood. The rearranged chain carries TRBV19 and TRBJ2-7; TRBD1 fits 7 bases in the junction. The CDR3 reads as follows: CASRDQTGAPYEQYF. The base sequence is TGTGCCAGTAGAGATCAAACAGGGGCCCCCTACGAGCAGTACTTC.